Listed below are T cell receptor beta chains from one sample, sequenced in a study of T-cell reconstitution after alpha-beta-depleted transplantation in children. MiXCR, run by TCRdb on the PCR reads, gives a single entry per CDR3 protein. The repertoire holds a few hundred thousand distinct CDR3 sequences, 25% seen once, with roughly 2.6% in the top ten. The sequencing used PBMCs, collected before TCRalphabeta/CD19-depleted stem cell transplant. The source is a girl aged 2-9 years with Fanconi anemia, due to receive a stem cell transplant. Both conserved end residues are part of each CDR3. A D gene is named only where the DNA matches it firmly. Not all rows give a size; the values are once, few, many and, for expanded clones, a class.

j_call,clone_size,v_call,d_call,cdr3_nt,cdr3_aa
TRBJ2-4,few,TRBV6-4,-,TGTGCCAGCAGTGTAGGGAACAGCAGGAACATTCAGTACTTC,CASSVGNSRNIQYF
TRBJ2-7,-,TRBV30,-,TGTGCCTGGAGTGGTTTCTTGGCGGGGACCTACGAGCAGTACTTC,CAWSGFLAGTYEQYF
TRBJ2-7,many,TRBV5-6,-,TGTGCCAGCAGGCTTTCTGGCACTTACTACGAGCAGTACTTC,CASRLSGTYYEQYF
TRBJ1-2,many,TRBV29-1,TRBD1,TGCAGCGTTGAAGAAGGCAGGGGGCTGAGTGGCTACACCTTC,CSVEEGRGLSGYTF
TRBJ1-2,many,TRBV20-1,-,TGCAGGGGAAGGCCAGGAGCTAACTATGGCTACACCTTC,CRGRPGANYGYTF
TRBJ2-7,few,TRBV12-3/TRBV12-4,-,TGTGCCAGCAGTTTAGCGTGGCTAGCGACCGAGCAGTACTTC,CASSLAWLATEQYF
TRBJ2-1,many,TRBV5-1,-,TGCGCCAGCAGCTTGGAAAGCGACTACAATGAGCAGTTCTTC,CASSLESDYNEQFF
TRBJ2-7,-,TRBV20-1,-,TGCAGTGCTAGAGGGCCCCCGTGGGCGGGACGTTCTTACGAGCAGTACTTC,CSARGPPWAGRSYEQYF
TRBJ2-7,many,TRBV29-1,-,TGCAGCGTATTAACGGACAGCTACGAGCAGTACTTC,CSVLTDSYEQYF
TRBJ1-1,-,TRBV20-1,-,TGCAGTGCTAGAGATCGGGTCCCTGAAGCTTTCTTT,CSARDRVPEAFF
TRBJ2-1,-,TRBV20-1,-,TGCAGTGCTAGAGATCCCAGCACCGCCTACAATGAGCAGTTCTTC,CSARDPSTAYNEQFF
TRBJ2-2,many,TRBV28,TRBD2,TGTGCCAGCAGTCATTGGACTAGCGAGAACACCGGGGAGCTGTTTTTT,CASSHWTSENTGELFF
TRBJ2-7,many,TRBV7-2,-,TGTGCCAGCAGGTTCTCCAGGGTAACACCTCCCTACGAGCAGTACTTC,CASRFSRVTPPYEQYF
TRBJ2-7,many,TRBV11-2,TRBD1,TGTGCCAGCAGCCCCCCTGGGGCGACAGGGTACGAGCAGTACTTC,CASSPPGATGYEQYF
TRBJ1-1,-,TRBV20-1,-,TGCAGTGCTAGTACGCCCACTGAAGCTTTCTTT,CSASTPTEAFF
TRBJ2-7,few,TRBV29-1,TRBD1,TGCAGCGTTGAAGTATGGGAGACAGGGATATCCTACGAGCAGTACTTC,CSVEVWETGISYEQYF
TRBJ2-4,-,TRBV29-1,-,TGCAGCGTACGACAGGGAGGGGACATTCAGTACTTC,CSVRQGGDIQYF
TRBJ2-3,many,TRBV5-5,-,TGTGCCAGCAGCTTGGAACAGGTCACAGATACGCAGTATTTT,CASSLEQVTDTQYF
TRBJ1-2,many,TRBV20-1,-,TGCAGTGCTAGGGGGAGGGCAGGGGGCTACACCTTC,CSARGRAGGYTF
TRBJ2-2,many,TRBV29-1,-,TGCAGCGCCCGGGTAGCGGTGAACACCGGGGAGCTGTTTTTT,CSARVAVNTGELFF
TRBJ2-7,few,TRBV7-6,TRBD2,TGTGCCAGCAGCTTTAGCGGGAGGTACGAGCAGTACTTC,CASSFSGRYEQYF
TRBJ2-1,few,TRBV18,TRBD2,TGTGCCAGCTCACCACTAGCGGGAGGGCGGGATCAGGATGAGCAGTTCTTC,CASSPLAGGRDQDEQFF
TRBJ2-7,-,TRBV7-9,-,TGTGCCAGCAGCTTACTGGCGGCAGAGCAGTACTTC,CASSLLAAEQYF
TRBJ2-7,many,TRBV28,-,TGTGCCAGCAGTTTGAGGGTGAGGGGTTACGAGCAGTACTTC,CASSLRVRGYEQYF
TRBJ2-2,few,TRBV20-1,TRBD1,TGCAGTGCTAGAGGGGGACAGTACACCGGGGAGCTGTTTTTT,CSARGGQYTGELFF
TRBJ1-3,-,TRBV20-1,-,TGCAGTGCTAGGGGGGGGCGCGGGGGTAAAAACACCATATATTTT,CSARGGRGGKNTIYF
TRBJ2-1,many,TRBV29-1,TRBD1,TGCAGCGTAGCCCAGGGAAGGGGGCCAAACAATGAGCAGTTCTTC,CSVAQGRGPNNEQFF
TRBJ2-3,-,TRBV20-1,TRBD1,TGCAGTGCTAGTCACCAGGGGGAAACAGATACGCAGTATTTT,CSASHQGETDTQYF
TRBJ1-1,-,TRBV20-1,-,TGCAGTCCCTTGACAGACTTGAACACTGAAGCTTTCTTT,CSPLTDLNTEAFF
TRBJ2-7,many,TRBV29-1,-,TGCAGCGTAGCGAAAGGGGACGCTATCTACGAGCAGTACTTC,CSVAKGDAIYEQYF
TRBJ2-7,few,TRBV12-3/TRBV12-4,-,TGTGCCAGCACCCTCCTCCCCCGGGGGGCCATCCTGAACGAGCAGTACTTC,CASTLLPRGAILNEQYF
TRBJ2-3,-,TRBV4-2,TRBD2,TGTGCCAGCAGCCAAGGACTAGCGGGAGATACGCAGTATTTT,CASSQGLAGDTQYF
TRBJ1-4,few,TRBV20-1,-,TGCAGTGCGGTAGGGGGACGGGAAAAACTGTTTTTT,CSAVGGREKLFF
TRBJ1-5,many,TRBV12-3/TRBV12-4,-,TGTGCCAGCAGTTTGGACGGGGCGAGTCAGCCCCAGCATTTT,CASSLDGASQPQHF
TRBJ1-1,-,TRBV28,TRBD1,TGTGCCAGCAGTTTACAGGACAGGGGTGGTGCTTTCTTT,CASSLQDRGGAFF
TRBJ2-7,many,TRBV4-1,TRBD2,TGCGCCAGCAGCCCCCTAGCGGGATCCTACGAGCAGTACTTC,CASSPLAGSYEQYF
TRBJ1-1,-,TRBV12-3/TRBV12-4,-,TGTGCCAGCAGTTTCGGTGCCCAATGGAACACTGAAGCTTTCTTT,CASSFGAQWNTEAFF
TRBJ2-1,few,TRBV5-6,-,TGTGCCAGCAGACCAGCGGAGAACGTCTACAATGAGCAGTTCTTC,CASRPAENVYNEQFF
TRBJ2-1,-,TRBV5-4,-,TGTGCCAGCAGCTCCTTTACTAGCCCGGGAACGTACAATGAGCAGTTCTTC,CASSSFTSPGTYNEQFF
TRBJ1-2,many,TRBV12-3/TRBV12-4,-,TGTGCCAGCACCTTTACCTTTGCCGGGCAGAGTATTACCTATGGCTACACCTTC,CASTFTFAGQSITYGYTF
TRBJ2-3,-,TRBV29-1,TRBD2,TGCAGCGTTGTAGTACTAGCGTTTACAGATACGCAGTATTTT,CSVVVLAFTDTQYF
TRBJ2-1,few,TRBV20-1,-,TGCAGTGCTAGTCGACTAGTTGAGGGTGAGCAGTTCTTC,CSASRLVEGEQFF
TRBJ2-1,few,TRBV11-2,TRBD2,TGTGCCAGCAGCCCACGGACTAGCGGGAGTCCACGTCGGGGCTCCTACAATGAGCAGTTCTTC,CASSPRTSGSPRRGSYNEQFF
TRBJ2-2,many,TRBV5-1,-,TGCGCCAGCAGCTCCCACCCTCCGACGTTTCTTTGGAGTGACACCGGGGAGCTGTTTTTT,CASSSHPPTFLWSDTGELFF
TRBJ2-3,many,TRBV6-5,-,TGTGCCAGCAGTTACTCCATGGCGGGCTACACAGATACGCAGTATTTT,CASSYSMAGYTDTQYF
TRBJ2-7,few,TRBV6-2/TRBV6-3,TRBD1,TGTGCCAGCAGGAGACAGGGGGCTAGCAACGAGCAGTACTTC,CASRRQGASNEQYF
TRBJ2-1,many,TRBV6-5,TRBD2,TGTGCCAGCAGTTACTCTTTAGCGGGGGGGAACAATGAGCAGTTCTTC,CASSYSLAGGNNEQFF
TRBJ1-1,few,TRBV21-1,-,TGTGCCAGCAGCCTTCCTAAAATGACAGGGTGGGCGAACACTGAAGCTTTCTTT,CASSLPKMTGWANTEAFF